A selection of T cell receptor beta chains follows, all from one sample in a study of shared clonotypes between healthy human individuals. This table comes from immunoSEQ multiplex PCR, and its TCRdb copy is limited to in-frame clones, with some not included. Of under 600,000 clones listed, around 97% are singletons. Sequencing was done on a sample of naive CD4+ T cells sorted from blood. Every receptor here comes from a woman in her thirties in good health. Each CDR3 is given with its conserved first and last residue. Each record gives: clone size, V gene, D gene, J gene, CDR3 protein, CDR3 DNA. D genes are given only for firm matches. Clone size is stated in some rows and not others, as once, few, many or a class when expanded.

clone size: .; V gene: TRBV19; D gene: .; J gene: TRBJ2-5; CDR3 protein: CASSMVLQETQYF; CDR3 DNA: TGTGCCAGTAGTATGGTACTACAAGAGACCCAGTACTTC
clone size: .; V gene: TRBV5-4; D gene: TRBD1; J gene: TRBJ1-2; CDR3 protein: CASSPGQGYGYTF; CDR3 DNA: TGTGCCAGCAGTCCCGGACAGGGTTATGGCTACACCTTC
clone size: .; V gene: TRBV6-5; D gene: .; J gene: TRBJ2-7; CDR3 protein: CASSNRAPYEQYF; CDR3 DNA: TGTGCCAGCAGCAACAGGGCCCCCTACGAGCAGTACTTC
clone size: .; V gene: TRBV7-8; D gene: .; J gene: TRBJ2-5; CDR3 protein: CASSPLRGAETQYF; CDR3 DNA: TGTGCCAGCAGCCCTCTTCGCGGGGCGGAGACCCAGTACTTC
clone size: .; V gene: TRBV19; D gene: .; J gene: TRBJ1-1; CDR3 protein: CASSLTGNTEAFF; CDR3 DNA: TGTGCCAGTAGTCTGACAGGGAACACTGAAGCTTTCTTT
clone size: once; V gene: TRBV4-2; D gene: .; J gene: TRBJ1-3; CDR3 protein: CASSQTDTGNTIYF; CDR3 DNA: TGTGCCAGCAGCCAGACGGACACTGGAAACACCATATATTTT
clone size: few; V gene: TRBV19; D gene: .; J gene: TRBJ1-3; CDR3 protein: CASSRGSSGNTIYF; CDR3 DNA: TGTGCCAGTAGTCGAGGCAGCTCTGGAAACACCATATATTTT
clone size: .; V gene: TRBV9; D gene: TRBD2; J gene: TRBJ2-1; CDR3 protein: CASSVVFRASGMNEQFF; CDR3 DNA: TGTGCCAGCAGCGTAGTTTTCCGGGCTAGCGGGATGAATGAGCAGTTCTTC
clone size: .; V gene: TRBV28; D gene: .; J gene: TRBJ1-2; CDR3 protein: CASSLKGGYGYTF; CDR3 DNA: TGTGCCAGCAGTTTAAAGGGGGGCTATGGCTACACCTTC
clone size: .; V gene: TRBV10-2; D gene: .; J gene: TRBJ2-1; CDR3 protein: CASEPRVNEQFF; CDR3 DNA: TGCGCCAGCGAGCCTCGGGTTAATGAGCAGTTCTTC
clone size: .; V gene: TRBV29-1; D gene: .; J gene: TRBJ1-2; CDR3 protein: CSVEEDSYGYTF; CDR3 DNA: TGCAGCGTTGAAGAGGACAGCTATGGCTACACCTTC
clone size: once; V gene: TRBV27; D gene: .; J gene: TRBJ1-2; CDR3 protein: CASSLSPWSEMGGYTF; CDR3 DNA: TGTGCCAGCAGTTTATCCCCATGGAGTGAAATGGGAGGCTACACCTTC
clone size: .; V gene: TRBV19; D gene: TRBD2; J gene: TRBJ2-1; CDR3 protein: CASSVAGGPVDEQFF; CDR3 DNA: TGTGCCAGTAGTGTAGCGGGAGGGCCGGTAGATGAGCAGTTCTTC
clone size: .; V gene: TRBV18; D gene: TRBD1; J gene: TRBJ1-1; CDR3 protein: CASSPGDRGPEAFF; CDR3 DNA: TGTGCCAGCTCACCCGGGGACAGGGGCCCTGAAGCTTTCTTT
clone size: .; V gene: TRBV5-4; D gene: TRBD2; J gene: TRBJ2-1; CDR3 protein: CASSLGTRYYNEQFF; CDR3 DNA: TGTGCCAGCAGCCTCGGGACTAGATACTACAATGAGCAGTTCTTC
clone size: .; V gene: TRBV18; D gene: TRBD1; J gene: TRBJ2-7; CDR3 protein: CASSPTGQGVEQYF; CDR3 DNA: TGTGCCAGCTCACCTACCGGACAGGGCGTCGAGCAGTACTTC
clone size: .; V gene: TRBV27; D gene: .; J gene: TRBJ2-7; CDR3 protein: CASSFRQGRPYEQYF; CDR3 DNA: TGTGCCAGCAGTTTTCGGCAGGGTCGGCCCTACGAGCAGTACTTC
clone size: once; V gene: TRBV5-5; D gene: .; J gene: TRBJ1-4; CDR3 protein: CASSFGPTGSTNEKLFF; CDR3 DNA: TGTGCCAGCAGCTTTGGCCCAACCGGGTCAACTAATGAAAAACTGTTTTTT
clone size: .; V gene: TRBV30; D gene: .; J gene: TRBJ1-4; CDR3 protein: CAWSVQTGEKLFF; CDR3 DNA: TGTGCCTGGAGTGTACAGACGGGGGAAAAACTGTTTTTT
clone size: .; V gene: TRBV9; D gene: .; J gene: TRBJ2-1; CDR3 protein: CASSTRGSEQFF; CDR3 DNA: TGTGCCAGCAGCACCCGGGGGAGTGAGCAGTTCTTC
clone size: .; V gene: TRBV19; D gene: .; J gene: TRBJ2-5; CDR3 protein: CASSIGRGETQYF; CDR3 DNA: TGTGCCAGTAGTATAGGCCGAGGGGAGACCCAGTACTTC
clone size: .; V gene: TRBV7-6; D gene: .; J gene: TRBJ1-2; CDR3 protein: CASSLPLFLGYTF; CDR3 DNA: TGTGCCAGCAGTTTGCCACTTTTCCTTGGCTACACCTTC
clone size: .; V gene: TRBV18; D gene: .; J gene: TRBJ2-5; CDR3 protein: CASSRSTRGQETQYF; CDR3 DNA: TGTGCCAGCTCACGGTCCACCCGGGGTCAAGAGACCCAGTACTTC
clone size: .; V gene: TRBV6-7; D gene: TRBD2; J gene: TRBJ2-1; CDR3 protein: CASSYGSPGLELEQFF; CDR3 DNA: TGTGCCAGCAGTTACGGATCTCCGGGACTAGAACTAGAGCAGTTCTTC
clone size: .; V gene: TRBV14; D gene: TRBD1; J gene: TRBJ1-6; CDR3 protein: CASSQRQGPYNSPLHF; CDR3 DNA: TGTGCCAGCAGCCAGCGACAGGGCCCCTATAATTCACCCCTCCACTTT
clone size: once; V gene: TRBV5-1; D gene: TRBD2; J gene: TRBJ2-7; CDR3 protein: CASSLYTSEDEQYF; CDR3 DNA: TGCGCCAGCAGCTTGTATACTAGCGAAGACGAGCAGTACTTC
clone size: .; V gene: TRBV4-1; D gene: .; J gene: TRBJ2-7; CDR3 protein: CASSQVTETEQYF; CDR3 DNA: TGCGCCAGCAGCCAAGTGACAGAGACCGAGCAGTACTTC
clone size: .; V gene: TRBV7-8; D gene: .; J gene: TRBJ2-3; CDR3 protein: CASSLVLGASTDTQYF; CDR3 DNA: TGTGCCAGCAGCTTAGTGCTGGGGGCGAGCACAGATACGCAGTATTTT
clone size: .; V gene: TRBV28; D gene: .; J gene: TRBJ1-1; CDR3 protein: CASSFGQISTEAFF; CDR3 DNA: TGTGCCAGCAGTTTCGGACAAATTTCGACTGAAGCTTTCTTT
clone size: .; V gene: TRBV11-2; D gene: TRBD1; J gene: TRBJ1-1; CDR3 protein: CASSHRTGETTEAFF; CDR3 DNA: TGTGCCAGCAGCCATCGGACAGGGGAGACCACTGAAGCTTTCTTT
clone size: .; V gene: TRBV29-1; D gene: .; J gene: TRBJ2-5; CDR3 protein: CSGQMGGETQYF; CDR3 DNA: TGCAGCGGTCAGATGGGCGGGGAGACCCAGTACTTC
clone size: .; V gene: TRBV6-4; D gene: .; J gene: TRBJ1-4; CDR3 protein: CASSESVGQTLFF; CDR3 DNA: TGTGCCAGCAGTGAGTCCGTCGGACAAACACTGTTTTTT
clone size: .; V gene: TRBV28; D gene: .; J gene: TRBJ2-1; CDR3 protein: CASGPNNEQFF; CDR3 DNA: TGTGCCAGCGGACCCAACAATGAGCAGTTCTTC
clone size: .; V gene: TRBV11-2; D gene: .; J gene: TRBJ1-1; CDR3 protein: CAIQKSGTEAFF; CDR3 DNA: TGTGCCATCCAGAAATCGGGAACTGAAGCTTTCTTT
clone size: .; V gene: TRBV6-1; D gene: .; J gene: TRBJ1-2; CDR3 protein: CASSLGDYGYTF; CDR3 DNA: TGTGCCAGCAGTTTAGGGGACTATGGCTACACCTTC
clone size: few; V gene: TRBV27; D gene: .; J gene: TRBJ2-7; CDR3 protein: CASSPEGVGYEQYF; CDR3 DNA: TGTGCCAGCAGCCCCGAGGGGGTCGGCTACGAGCAGTACTTC
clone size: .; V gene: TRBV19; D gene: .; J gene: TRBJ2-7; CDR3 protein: CASSMRARAGNEQYF; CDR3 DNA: TGTGCCAGTAGTATGCGTGCTCGGGCAGGGAACGAACAGTACTTC
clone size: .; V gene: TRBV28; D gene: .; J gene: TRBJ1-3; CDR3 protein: CASKQGGDDTIYF; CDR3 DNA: TGTGCCAGCAAACAGGGCGGTGATGACACCATATATTTT
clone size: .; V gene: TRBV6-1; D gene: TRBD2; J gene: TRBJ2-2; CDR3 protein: CASSEFVAGGTGELFF; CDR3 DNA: TGTGCCAGCAGTGAATTCGTAGCGGGAGGTACCGGGGAGCTGTTTTTT
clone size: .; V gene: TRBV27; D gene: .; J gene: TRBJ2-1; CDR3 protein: CASSSMLGNEQFF; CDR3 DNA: TGTGCCAGCAGTTCAATGTTGGGCAATGAGCAGTTCTTC
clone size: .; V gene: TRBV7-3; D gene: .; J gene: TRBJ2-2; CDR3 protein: CASSLMANTGELFF; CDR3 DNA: TGTGCCAGCAGCTTAATGGCGAACACCGGGGAGCTGTTTTTT
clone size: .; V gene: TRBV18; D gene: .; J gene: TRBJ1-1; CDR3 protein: CASSLSGTNTEAFF; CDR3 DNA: TGTGCCAGCTCACTATCGGGTACGAACACTGAAGCTTTCTTT
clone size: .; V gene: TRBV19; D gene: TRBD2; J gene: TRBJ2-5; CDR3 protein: CASSITGGLAETQYF; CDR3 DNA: TGTGCCAGTAGTATAACGGGAGGGCTGGCGGAGACCCAGTACTTC
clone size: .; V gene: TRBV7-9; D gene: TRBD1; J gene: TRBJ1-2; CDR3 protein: CASSLGLQGSVGGYTF; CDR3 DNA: TGTGCCAGCAGCTTAGGGTTACAGGGGAGCGTTGGTGGCTACACCTTC
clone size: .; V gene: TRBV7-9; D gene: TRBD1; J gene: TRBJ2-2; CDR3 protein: CAASLWGQGATGELFF; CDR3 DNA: TGTGCCGCCAGCTTATGGGGACAGGGGGCGACCGGGGAGCTGTTTTTT
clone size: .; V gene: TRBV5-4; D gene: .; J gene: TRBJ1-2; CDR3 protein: CASSSGTTNYGYTF; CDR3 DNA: TGTGCCAGCAGCTCAGGCACGACTAACTATGGCTACACCTTC
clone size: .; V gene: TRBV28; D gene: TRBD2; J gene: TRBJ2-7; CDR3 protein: CASSTVTSGPYEQYF; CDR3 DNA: TGTGCCAGCAGCACTGTCACTAGCGGACCCTACGAGCAGTACTTC
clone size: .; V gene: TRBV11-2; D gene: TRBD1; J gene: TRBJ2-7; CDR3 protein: CASSLGPATGGYEQYF; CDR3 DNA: TGTGCCAGCAGCCTGGGACCGGCAACAGGGGGCTACGAGCAGTACTTC
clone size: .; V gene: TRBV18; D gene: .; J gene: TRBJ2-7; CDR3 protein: CASSPRTESAYEQYF; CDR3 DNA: TGTGCCAGCTCACCCAGGACGGAATCAGCCTACGAGCAGTACTTC
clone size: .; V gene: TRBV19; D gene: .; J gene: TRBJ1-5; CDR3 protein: CASSIGVNQPQHF; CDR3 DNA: TGTGCCAGTAGCATAGGCGTGAATCAGCCCCAGCATTTT
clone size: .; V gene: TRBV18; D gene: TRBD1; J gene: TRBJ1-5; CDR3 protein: CASSPVPGQGGQPQHF; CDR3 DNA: TGTGCCAGCTCACCCGTCCCGGGACAGGGGGGTCAGCCCCAGCATTTT
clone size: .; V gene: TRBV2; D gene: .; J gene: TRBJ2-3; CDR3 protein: CASRQIDTQYF; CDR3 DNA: TGTGCCAGCAGACAAATAGATACGCAGTATTTT
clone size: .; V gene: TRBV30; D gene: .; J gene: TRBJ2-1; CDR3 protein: CAWSRSRTYNEQFF; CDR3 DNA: TGTGCCTGGAGTAGGAGCAGAACCTACAATGAGCAGTTCTTC